This entry lists 29 T cell receptor beta chains sequenced from one sample in a study of CD8 T cells in Susac syndrome. Reverse transcription of roughly 0.5 to 1 ug RNA was carried out with random hexamers. TCRdb reprocessed the immunoSEQ multiplex PCR reads via MiXCR and lists one record per CDR3 protein. The sample includes more than 150,000 distinct CDR3 sequences, around 95% of them seen just once. Material: CD4+ T cells from PBMCs. The receptor set was obtained from a human donor in good health.

As concerns this clonotype: A junction end diverges from the germline sequence, so it may reflect a read error. V and J are TRBV5-4 and TRBJ2-1; D unresolved. The germline V gene has CDR1 SGHNT and CDR2 YYREEE (reference sequence). This CDR3 is 15 amino acids long. CDR3 residues: CASSLEGSSYTEQFF. DNA of the CDR3: TGTGCCAGCAGCTTGGAGGGAAGCTCCTACACTGAGCAGTTCTTC.

V gene TRBV3-1 combines with J gene TRBJ1-1; 10 positions agree with TRBD1. V was clipped by 1 base and J by 9 bases; unmatched bases: 5. This CDR3 is 14 amino acids long. The germline CDR1 and CDR2 sequences are LGHDT and YNNKEL (reference sequence). CDR3 region: CASSQVGQGTKAFF. In nucleotides, the CDR3 is TGTGCCAGCAGCCAAGTGGGACAGGGGACCAAAGCTTTCTTT.

V and J are TRBV6-2 or TRBV6-3 and TRBJ2-7; 8 positions agree with TRBD1. The CDR3 is 13 residues long. J gave up 1 base and V 6 bases, and 2 bases lay outside the gene matches. Germline loops: CDR1 MNHEY, CDR2 SVGEGT. The CDR3 is CASSRTGSYEQYF. Here the CDR3 DNA reads TGTGCCAGCAGCCGGACAGGGTCCTACGAGCAGTACTTC.

V is TRBV5-1 and J is TRBJ2-5; 7 bases match TRBD1. CDR3 length equals 14 residues. V shed 4 bases, J shed 3 bases, and the junction held 6 bases outside the gene matches. In germline, CDR1 is SGHRS, CDR2 YFSETQ. For the CDR3, the DNA is TGCGCCAGCAGCCTGAGACAGGGAGAAGAGACCCAGTACTTC. Its translation: CASSLRQGEETQYF.

V and J are TRBV7-8 and TRBJ1-6; 7 nucleotides line up with TRBD1. The V gene's germline CDR1 is SGHVS and CDR2 FQNEAQ. V lost 5 bases and J lost 10; bases outside the gene matches: 23. The CDR3 contains 19 residues. The CDR3 loop is CASSTTGALWVRVGSPLHF. In DNA, the CDR3 is TGTGCCAGCAGCACCACAGGGGCTCTTTGGGTGAGGGTGGGGTCACCCCTCCACTTT.

The chain carries TRBV15 and TRBJ2-5, with D possibly being TRBD1 or TRBD2 (5 bases each). The CDR3 runs to 13 residues. Trimming took 5 bases from V and 5 from J, leaving 12 bases between them. From germline, CDR1 is LNHNV and CDR2 YYDKDF (reference sequence). The DNA for the CDR3 is TGTGCCACCAGCTGGGGCAGGGAGGAGACCCAGTACTTC. It codes for CATSWGREETQYF.

This chain uses TRBV3-1 with TRBJ2-7; tentatively, D is TRBD2 (7 bases). The CDR3 is 12 residues long. Germline CDR1 LGHDT, CDR2 YNNKEL (reference sequence). V was pared by 0 bases and J by 10 bases, with 10 bases between. The CDR3 DNA follows: TGTGCCAGCAGCCAAGAGGGAGGGGGACAGTACTTC. It translates to CASSQEGGGQYF.

This clonotype turned up a few times. The rearrangement links TRBV18 to TRBJ1-5; a weak D match, TRBD1 (5 bases). This CDR3 is built from 13 residues. From germline, CDR1 is KGHSH and CDR2 LQKENI. V lost 6 bases and J 1 base, leaving 7 bases between the germline ends. CDR3 sequence reads: CASSPGSNQPQHF. CDR3 sequence (DNA): TGTGCCAGCTCTCCAGGGAGCAATCAGCCCCAGCATTTT.

The chain has TRBV27 and TRBJ1-1; the D gene is possibly TRBD1 (5 bases). V was cut by 3 bases and J by 8 bases, with 13 bases left in between. The CDR3 is 13 residues long. The germline V gene encodes CDR1 MNHEY and CDR2 SMNVEV (reference sequence). The CDR3 DNA sequence: TGTGCCAGCAGTTTCCGGGACGGCCGAGAAGCTTTCTTT. This encodes CASSFRDGREAFF.

The V and J genes are TRBV20-1 and TRBJ2-3; TRBD2 matches at 10 bases. The CDR3 covers 16 residues. CDR1 is DFQATT, CDR2 SNEGSKA, per germline (reference sequence). V shed 2 bases, J shed 3 bases, and the junction held 8 bases outside the gene matches. The CDR3 DNA reads as TGCAGTGCTAGAACACCTAGCGGGGGCCCGACAGATACGCAGTATTTT. Its translation is CSARTPSGGPTDTQYF.

The chain recombines TRBV20-1 with TRBJ2-1, with D possibly called TRBD1 or TRBD2 (5 bases each). V was pared by 6 bases and J by 8 bases, with 8 bases between. CDR1 DFQATT and CDR2 SNEGSKA come from the germline V gene (reference sequence). The CDR3 length is 10 residues. CDR3 in amino acids: CSAGDHEQFF. CDR3 in DNA: TGCAGTGCCGGGGACCATGAGCAGTTCTTC.

This chain connects TRBV6-5 to TRBJ2-7; perhaps TRBD2 as D (7 bases). Germline CDR1 and CDR2: MNHEY and SVGAGI. This CDR3 has 14 residues. The V and J ends lost 6 bases and 2 bases respectively, with 14 bases between them. The CDR3 spells CASSSAGATYEQYF. As DNA, the CDR3 is TGTGCCAGCAGCTCGGCGGGGGCCACCTACGAGCAGTACTTC.

This CDR3 reads CSVAPLTGDYGYTF. CDR3 nucleotides: TGCAGCGTTGCTCCCCTGACAGGGGACTATGGCTACACCTTC. The chain couples TRBV29-1 to TRBJ1-2; 8 nucleotides match TRBD1. V lost 4 bases, J lost 3 bases, and 7 bases stayed unmatched. CDR3 length equals 14 residues. Germline V gives CDR1 SQVTM, CDR2 ANQGSEA. Complete variable domain (other parts from reference TRBV29-1 and TRBJ1-2): SAVISQKPSRDICQRGTSLTIQCQVDSQVTMMFWYRQQPGQSLTLIATANQGSEATYESGFVIDKFPISRPNLTFSTLTVSNMSPEDSSIYLCSVAPLTGDYGYTFGSGTRLTVV.

This sequence joins TRBV30 and TRBJ1-2; possibly TRBD1 for D (5 bases). Germline CDR1 GTSNPN, CDR2 SVGIG (reference sequence). The ends were cut back, 5 bases at V and 4 bases at J, with 11 bases in the middle. This CDR3 spans 12 amino acids. The CDR3 region is CAWARDAYGYTF. DNA of the CDR3: TGTGCCTGGGCCCGGGACGCCTATGGCTACACCTTC. The full variable domain, with the rest looked up from reference TRBV30 and TRBJ1-2, is SQTIHQWPATLVQPVGSPLSLECTVEGTSNPNLYWYRQAAGRGLQLLFYSVGIGQISSEVPQNLSASRPQDRQFILSSKKLLLSDSGFYLCAWARDAYGYTFGSGTRLTVV.

This clonotype was seen only once. The genes are TRBV12-3 or TRBV12-4 and TRBJ2-1; the D is unclear. The CDR3 extends over 14 amino acids. Between the trimmed V and J ends, which lost 2 bases and 9 bases, there was a span of 14 bases. The CDR3 protein is CASSLLQRRIEQFF. CDR3 sequence (DNA): TGTGCCAGCAGTTTACTCCAGAGGCGGATTGAGCAGTTCTTC.

This chain joins TRBV29-1 and TRBJ1-2, with TRBD1 matching over 9 bases. V gave up 4 bases and J gave up 6 bases; unmatched junction bases: 0. The CDR3 contains 11 residues. Germline lookup yields CDR1 SQVTM and CDR2 ANQGSEA. CDR3 protein: CSVGTGDGYTF. The DNA of the CDR3 is TGCAGCGTTGGGACAGGGGATGGCTACACCTTC.

The rearrangement joins TRBV29-1 to TRBJ1-2; 8 positions match TRBD1. Germline trimming cut 3 bases from V and 7 bases from J; bases unmatched to any gene: 7. Germline CDR1 and CDR2: SQVTM and ANQGSEA. The CDR3 sequence is 13 residues long. The CDR3 here is CSVDEDRAGGYTF. The CDR3 coding sequence is TGCAGCGTTGATGAGGACAGGGCGGGTGGCTACACCTTC.

CDR3 DNA sequence: TGCGCCAGCAGCCAGGCCCCGGGAGTCTACGAGCAGTACTTC. Translating gives CASSQAPGVYEQYF. The V call is TRBV4-3, the J call TRBJ2-7; tentatively, D is TRBD2 (6 bases). V lost 3 bases, J lost 3 bases, and 12 bases lay in between. The CDR3 spans 14 residues. CDR1 is LGHNA, CDR2 YSLEER, per germline.

This clonotype is a singleton in its sample. The gene calls are TRBV29-1 and TRBJ1-1; possible D gene TRBD1, 5 bases. Germline V gene lookup returns CDR1 SQVTM and CDR2 ANQGSEA. The V gene lost 4 bases and the J gene lost 1 base, with 13 bases spanning the gap. The CDR3 runs to 14 residues. DNA for the CDR3: TGCAGCGTTGTGCTGGGACCAAGGAACACTGAAGCTTTCTTT. The encoded protein is CSVVLGPRNTEAFF.

The chain is built from TRBV30 and TRBJ2-5; D is possibly TRBD1 or TRBD2 (5 bases each). CDR3 length: 13 amino acids. CDR1 and CDR2 from the germline V gene are GTSNPN and SVGIG (reference sequence). Trimming removed 3 bases from V and 0 bases from J, with 8 bases in between. CDR3 sequence: CAWSPGHQETQYF. DNA for the CDR3: TGTGCCTGGAGCCCGGGACACCAAGAGACCCAGTACTTC.

Points on this clonotype: Mismatch with germline at one junction end may stem from a read error. The J gene is TRBJ1-2, the V gene TRBV3-1; D is possibly TRBD1 (5 bases). The CDR3 totals 11 residues. Germline V CDR1 and CDR2: LGHDT, YNNKEL (reference sequence). CDR3 amino acids: CASSQGDLADF. The CDR3 DNA follows: TGTGCCAGCAGCCAGGGGGACTTGGCAGACTTC.

The rearrangement joins TRBV12-3 or TRBV12-4 to TRBJ2-5; no clear D gene. Trimming cost V 5 bases and J 1 base, with 8 bases left between them. The CDR3 length is 13 residues. CDR3 loop: CASSGVFQETQYF. CDR3 in DNA: TGTGCCAGCAGTGGGGTCTTCCAAGAGACCCAGTACTTC.

The rearrangement joins TRBV4-3 to TRBJ2-3; D is possibly TRBD1 or TRBD2 (5 bases each). CDR3 size: 16 residues. The germline gives CDR1 LGHNA, CDR2 YSLEER. V was pared by 1 base and J by 0 bases, with 11 bases between. This CDR3 is CASSQVGTPSTDTQYF. The CDR3 nucleotides are TGCGCCAGCAGCCAAGTAGGGACCCCTAGCACAGATACGCAGTATTTT.

The rearrangement uses TRBV12-3 or TRBV12-4 and TRBJ2-2, with a possible D match to TRBD2 (6 bases). Trimming shortened V by 6 bases and J by 5 bases, and 10 bases separated the two germline ends. The CDR3 length is 13 residues. The DNA of the CDR3 is TGTGCCAGCAGCACGCGGGGTACCGGGGAGCTGTTTTTT. Its translation: CASSTRGTGELFF.

This chain joins TRBV7-3 and TRBJ2-1, with 13 bases lining up with TRBD2. This CDR3 contains 14 residues. Trimming at V came to 5 bases and at J to 9 bases, leaving 4 bases not matched to a gene. Germline lookup yields CDR1 SGHTA and CDR2 FQGTGA. The CDR3 DNA sequence: TGTGCCAGCAGCCCGACTAGCGGGGGGTTTGAGCAGTTCTTC. Protein: CASSPTSGGFEQFF. Full variable domain (outside the CDR3, taken from reference TRBV7-3 and TRBJ2-1): GAGVSQTPSNKVTEKGKYVELRCDPISGHTALYWYRQSLGQGPEFLIYFQGTGAADDSGLPNDRFFAVRPEGSVSTLKIQRTERGDSAVYLCASSPTSGGFEQFFGPGTRLTVL.

This chain connects TRBV3-1 to TRBJ2-1; D is uncertain. V was cut by 1 base and J by 8 bases, with 12 bases left in between. This CDR3 is built from 14 residues. The germline gives CDR1 LGHDT, CDR2 YNNKEL (reference sequence). The CDR3 reads CASSQGGWVDEQFF. CDR3 DNA: TGTGCCAGCAGCCAAGGGGGTTGGGTCGATGAGCAGTTCTTC.

The chain carries TRBV12-3 or TRBV12-4 and TRBJ1-2; D gene unclear. This CDR3 has 11 residues. The V end was cut by 3 bases, the J end by 8 bases, with 7 bases between. This chain's CDR3 is CASSLGMGYTF. The CDR3 nucleotides are TGTGCCAGCAGTTTGGGGATGGGCTACACCTTC.

CDR3 nucleotides: TGTGCCAGCAGTTACCACCCCAGGAGCGACTTCGTTGTAAAACTGTTTTTT. It specifies CASSYHPRSDFVVKLFF. This chain links TRBV12-3 or TRBV12-4 with TRBJ1-4; no definite D call. V lost 4 bases to trimming and J lost 10 bases, with 25 bases between them. The CDR3 loop spans 17 amino acids.

This clonotype was detected only once. This chain joins TRBV3-1 and TRBJ1-5; 10 nucleotides match TRBD1. The CDR3 sequence is 16 residues long. V shed 3 bases, J shed 2 bases, and the junction held 4 bases outside the gene matches. Germline V lookup: CDR1 LGHDT, CDR2 YNNKEL (reference sequence). The CDR3 DNA reads TGTGCCAGCAGCCAGGCCGGGACAGGGGGCAATCAGCCCCAGCATTTT. Its translation: CASSQAGTGGNQPQHF.